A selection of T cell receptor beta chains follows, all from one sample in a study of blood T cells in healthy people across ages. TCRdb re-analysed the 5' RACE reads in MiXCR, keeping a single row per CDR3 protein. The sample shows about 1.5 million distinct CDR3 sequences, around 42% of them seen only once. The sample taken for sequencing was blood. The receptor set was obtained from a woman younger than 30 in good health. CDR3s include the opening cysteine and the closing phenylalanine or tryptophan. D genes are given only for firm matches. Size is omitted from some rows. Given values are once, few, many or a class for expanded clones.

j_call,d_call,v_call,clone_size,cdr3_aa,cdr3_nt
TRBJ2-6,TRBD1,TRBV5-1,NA,CASSTVQGSPSGANVLTF,TGCGCCAGCAGCACCGTACAGGGGTCCCCTTCTGGGGCCAACGTCCTGACTTTC
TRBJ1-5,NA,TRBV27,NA,CASSLSVGVGQYSNQPQHF,TGTGCCAGCAGTTTATCAGTCGGTGTGGGCCAGTATAGCAATCAGCCCCAGCATTTT
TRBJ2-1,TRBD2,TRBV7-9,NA,CASSLEGTIGSYNEQFF,TGTGCCAGCAGCTTAGAGGGGACTATCGGCTCCTACAATGAGCAGTTCTTC
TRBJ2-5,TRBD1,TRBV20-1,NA,CSATSGTVVEETQYF,TGCAGTGCTACTTCTGGGACAGTTGTCGAAGAGACCCAGTACTTC
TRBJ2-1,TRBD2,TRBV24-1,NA,CATSDTGTSNEQFF,TGTGCCACCAGTGATACCGGGACTAGCAATGAGCAGTTCTTC
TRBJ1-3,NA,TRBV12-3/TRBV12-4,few,CASSPAGRFSGNTIYF,TGTGCCAGCAGTCCCGCCGGCAGGTTCTCTGGAAACACCATATATTTT
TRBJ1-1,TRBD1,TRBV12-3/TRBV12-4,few,CASSLTGGAFF,TGTGCCAGCAGTCTTACAGGGGGCGCTTTCTTT
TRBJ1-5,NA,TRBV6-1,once,CASSVPGDRNQPQHF,TGTGCCAGCAGTGTCCCTGGGGACCGCAATCAGCCCCAGCATTTT
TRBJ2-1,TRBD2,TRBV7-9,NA,CASSSRLAGGRDEQFF,TGTGCCAGCAGCTCCCGACTAGCGGGGGGCCGAGATGAGCAGTTCTTC
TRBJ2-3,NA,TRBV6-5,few,CASSYGRRGTDTQYF,TGTGCCAGCAGTTACGGGCGGCGTGGCACAGATACGCAGTATTTT